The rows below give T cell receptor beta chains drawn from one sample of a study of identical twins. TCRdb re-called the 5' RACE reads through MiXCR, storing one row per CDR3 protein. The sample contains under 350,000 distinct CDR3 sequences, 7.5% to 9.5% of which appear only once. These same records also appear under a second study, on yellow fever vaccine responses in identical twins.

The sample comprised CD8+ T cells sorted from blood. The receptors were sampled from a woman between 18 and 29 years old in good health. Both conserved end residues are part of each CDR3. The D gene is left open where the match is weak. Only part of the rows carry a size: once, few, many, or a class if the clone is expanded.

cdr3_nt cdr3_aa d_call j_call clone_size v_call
TGTGCCAGCAGCTTAGGTTCTAGCGATACGCAGTATTTT CASSLGSSDTQYF NA TRBJ2-3 few TRBV7-9
TGCAGTGCTAGAGATAACGGGAACCCGGGACAGGGGTGGCACGAGCAGTACTTC CSARDNGNPGQGWHEQYF TRBD1 TRBJ2-7 NA TRBV20-1
TGCAGTGCACTGACAGGGGTTTCCTACGAGCAGTACTTC CSALTGVSYEQYF TRBD1 TRBJ2-7 few TRBV20-1
TGCAGCGTTGAAGAGCAGGAAAACGGAGAGACCCAGTACTTC CSVEEQENGETQYF NA TRBJ2-5 many TRBV29-1
TGCGCCAGCAGCCAAGAGTGGGTATCCTACAATGAGCAGTTCTTC CASSQEWVSYNEQFF NA TRBJ2-1 many TRBV4-3
TGTGCCAGCAGCTTAGATCCAGGTACAGGGGTAGATACGCAGTATTTT CASSLDPGTGVDTQYF TRBD1 TRBJ2-3 few TRBV11-2
TGTGCCAGCAGCCAAGTCCTCGACGGGGGGCTTGGAGAGACCCAGTACTTC CASSQVLDGGLGETQYF NA TRBJ2-5 NA TRBV3-1
TGTGCCACCAGCAGACCTCCGGCGGAGACCCAGTACTTC CATSRPPAETQYF NA TRBJ2-5 NA TRBV15
TGCGCCAGCAGCCAAGATCAATCAGGGCCCTACGAGCAGTACTTC CASSQDQSGPYEQYF NA TRBJ2-7 NA TRBV4-3
TGTGCCAGCAGCTCCCGACAGGGGGCCAGGAATGAAAAACTGTTTTTT CASSSRQGARNEKLFF TRBD1 TRBJ1-4 many TRBV7-9
TGTGCCAGCAGGGCATTTGACAGCCAAGAGACCCAGTACTTC CASRAFDSQETQYF NA TRBJ2-5 NA TRBV2
TGTGCCAGCAGCCAGACGATGGGTTACAATGAGCAGTTCTTC CASSQTMGYNEQFF NA TRBJ2-1 few TRBV3-1
TGCAGCGTTGTCCCAGAGGGCTCCTACGAGCAGTACTTC CSVVPEGSYEQYF NA TRBJ2-7 few TRBV29-1
TGTGCCAGCAGCTTGAGTTTCGGGGAACTGTTTTTT CASSLSFGELFF NA TRBJ1-4 many TRBV5-6
TGTGCCAGCAGCCCGAAGAGCGGGAAGTTCTACAATGAGCAGTTCTTC CASSPKSGKFYNEQFF TRBD2 TRBJ2-1 many TRBV7-9
TGTGCCAGCAGCTTAGGACAGGAGGCGAACTGGATCTCCTACGAGCAGTACTTC CASSLGQEANWISYEQYF NA TRBJ2-7 few TRBV7-8
TGCGCCAGCAGCCCAAAGCCAGCCCTGGCGGGCAATGAGCAGTTCTTC CASSPKPALAGNEQFF NA TRBJ2-1 NA TRBV4-1
TGTGCCAGCAGTCGCACGCTCCCGGGCCCAACTTTGGGGGCCTACGAGCAGTACTTC CASSRTLPGPTLGAYEQYF NA TRBJ2-7 NA TRBV5-6
TGTGCCAGCAGCTTAGGAGTGGGGCTAGAGGAGACCCAGTACTTC CASSLGVGLEETQYF NA TRBJ2-5 NA TRBV7-8
TGTGCCATCAGCCCCGACCCCACCGGGGAGCTGTTTTTT CAISPDPTGELFF NA TRBJ2-2 NA TRBV10-3
TGTGCCAGCAGCCAAGATAGTTGGGCCAACCCCACTGAAGCTTTCTTT CASSQDSWANPTEAFF NA TRBJ1-1 few TRBV14
TGTGCCAGCAGCCCCGTTGGGAGCTCCTACGAGCAGTACTTC CASSPVGSSYEQYF NA TRBJ2-7 few TRBV27
TGCGCCAGCAGCTTGTTTGGCGGCACAGATACGCAGTATTTT CASSLFGGTDTQYF NA TRBJ2-3 many TRBV5-1
TGTGCCAGCAGCCAGGTGGGGCTAGCGGGCCAAGAGACCCAGTACTTC CASSQVGLAGQETQYF TRBD2 TRBJ2-5 NA TRBV4-2
TGTGCCAGCAGCCCTACAGACAGGGCACGCTATGAGCAGTTCTTC CASSPTDRARYEQFF TRBD1 TRBJ2-1 NA TRBV6-2/TRBV6-3
TGTGCCAGCAGCTCGTCTGACACTTTCTCTGGGGCCAACGTCCTGACTTTC CASSSSDTFSGANVLTF NA TRBJ2-6 NA TRBV6-1
TGTGCCAGCAGCTTAGCGGGGGGTCCTGAAAAACTGTTTTTT CASSLAGGPEKLFF NA TRBJ1-4 many TRBV7-8
TGTGCCAGCAGGTACCTAGCGGGAGGGCCGGAGGAGCAGTACTTC CASRYLAGGPEEQYF TRBD2 TRBJ2-7 few TRBV6-2/TRBV6-3
TGTGCCAGCAGCCATCTTACCGCAGCCACCTACGAGCAGTACTTC CASSHLTAATYEQYF NA TRBJ2-7 NA TRBV7-9
TGCGCCAGCAGCCAAGTTCCCGGCGGAGGGAACACTGAAGCTTTCTTT CASSQVPGGGNTEAFF NA TRBJ1-1 many TRBV4-1
TGCGCCAGCAGCCAAGATAGACTAGCTTTCAATGAGCAGTTCTTC CASSQDRLAFNEQFF TRBD2 TRBJ2-1 few TRBV4-3
TGTGCCAGCAGCGATCGACTAGCACCCAATGAGCAGTTCTTC CASSDRLAPNEQFF TRBD2 TRBJ2-1 few TRBV7-9
TGTGCCATCAGTGGCGAGGGGAGCTCCTACGAGCAGTACTTC CAISGEGSSYEQYF NA TRBJ2-7 many TRBV10-3
TGTGCCAGCAGCCCTCCCGCGTCCGGCGAGCAGTACTTC CASSPPASGEQYF NA TRBJ2-7 NA TRBV7-9
TGTGCCAGCAAGGCGGAACTAGCAGTTGATGAGCAGTTCTTC CASKAELAVDEQFF NA TRBJ2-1 NA TRBV27
TGCGCCAGCAGCCACCAAATATTGACAGGGGGCAGCGACGAGCAGTACTTC CASSHQILTGGSDEQYF TRBD1 TRBJ2-7 NA TRBV4-1
TGCAGTGCTGCTCATACGGCCGCCGACGAGCAGTACTTC CSAAHTAADEQYF NA TRBJ2-7 NA TRBV20-1
TGTGCCAGCAGTTTAGCCGGGTGGGGGACTGGTCCCTACGAGCAGTACTTC CASSLAGWGTGPYEQYF NA TRBJ2-7 few TRBV12-3/TRBV12-4
TGTGCCAGCAGTGACGGCGGGGGGGGGTACAATGAGCAGTTCTTC CASSDGGGGYNEQFF TRBD2 TRBJ2-1 many TRBV6-4
TGTGCCGGGAAGCGGGAGGGAGGAGAGCAGTACTTC CAGKREGGEQYF TRBD2 TRBJ2-7 many TRBV2
TGTGCCAGCAGTTACTCGTTTCAGGGGAAATACAATGAGCAGTTCTTC CASSYSFQGKYNEQFF NA TRBJ2-1 NA TRBV6-2/TRBV6-3
TGTGCCAGCAGTCCCCCCCGGGACAGCTACGAGCAGTACTTC CASSPPRDSYEQYF TRBD1 TRBJ2-7 few TRBV27
TGTGCCAGCAGTTTATTACACGGTGGGGATGACTACGAGCAGTACTTC CASSLLHGGDDYEQYF NA TRBJ2-7 few TRBV28
TGTGCCACCAGTGATTTTGGCGTCGATACGCAGTATTTT CATSDFGVDTQYF NA TRBJ2-3 NA TRBV24-1
TGCGCCAGCAGCTTCGAGGTAAATGAGCAGTTCTTC CASSFEVNEQFF NA TRBJ2-1 many TRBV5-1
TGCGCCAGCAGCCGGGGACTGGGGGCCGATGAGCAGTTCTTC CASSRGLGADEQFF NA TRBJ2-1 NA TRBV4-3
TGCGCCAGCAGCCAAGGAGCAAATCAGCCCCAGCATTTT CASSQGANQPQHF NA TRBJ1-5 many TRBV4-1
TGTGCCAGCAGCTACAGGCGGGAGGCCACCGGGGAGCTGTTTTTT CASSYRREATGELFF TRBD2 TRBJ2-2 NA TRBV7-9
TGTGCCAGCAGCTTAGAACAGGATGGCTACACCTTC CASSLEQDGYTF NA TRBJ1-2 few TRBV7-9
TGCGCCAGCAGCCAAGTTCGAGGGCCTAGCTGGGGAGAGCAGTTCTTC CASSQVRGPSWGEQFF NA TRBJ2-1 few TRBV4-3
TGCGCCAGCAGCTTGTCCCCTGGGAATGAGCAGTTCTTC CASSLSPGNEQFF NA TRBJ2-1 few TRBV5-1
TGCAGTGCTAGAGATCAAAGCGGGAGGGCCGGAGGCACAGATACGCAGTATTTT CSARDQSGRAGGTDTQYF TRBD2 TRBJ2-3 NA TRBV20-1
TGTGCCATCAGTAAACAGGAGGAACTTTACAATGAGCAGTTCTTC CAISKQEELYNEQFF NA TRBJ2-1 few TRBV10-3
TGTGCCAGCAGCCCCGGACAGGCCACCCCCTACGAGCAGTACTTC CASSPGQATPYEQYF TRBD1 TRBJ2-7 many TRBV7-9
TGTGCCAGCAGTCCCAGGGGCCGGGACAGCTCCTACGAGCAGTACTTC CASSPRGRDSSYEQYF TRBD1 TRBJ2-7 few TRBV27